The 24 T cell receptor beta chains reported below all come from one sample, sequenced in a study of blood T cell repertoires in COVID-19. Sequenced by immunoSEQ multiplex PCR; TCRdb stores in-frame clones only, minus some. The top ten clones hold under 3.5% of a sample with some 160,000 clones, 84% of them seen once. Sequenced sample: peripheral blood. These receptors all come from a woman older than 75 with COVID-19, enrolled during active disease.

This rearrangement joins TRBV6-4 to TRBJ1-2, with D tentatively TRBD1 (5 bases). The CDR3 contains 13 residues. V lost 4 bases, J lost 4 bases, and 10 bases lay in between. Per germline, CDR1 MRHNA and CDR2 SNTAGT. CDR3 DNA: TGTGCCAGCAGTGTTGGCAGGGCCTATGGCTACACCTTC. As protein: CASSVGRAYGYTF.

The chain carries TRBV5-1 and TRBJ2-1; 10 bases map to TRBD2. This CDR3 comprises 15 residues. The germline V gene has CDR1 SGHRS and CDR2 YFSETQ. Trimming cost V 2 bases and J 6 bases; bases outside gene matches: 5. The CDR3 DNA reads TGCGCCAGCAGCTTCGGGCTAGCGGGGGTCAATGAGCAGTTCTTC. Protein: CASSFGLAGVNEQFF.

The genes are TRBV9 and TRBJ2-3; TRBD2 matches at 14 bases. Germline V gene sequence: CDR1 SGDLS, CDR2 YYNGEE. Trimming removed 3 bases from V and 7 bases from J; junction bases left unmatched: 7. This CDR3 has 16 residues. The CDR3 is CASSATSGRGRHTQYF. The DNA of the CDR3 is TGTGCCAGCAGCGCGACTAGCGGGAGGGGCCGGCATACGCAGTATTTT.

The V gene is TRBV5-1, the J gene TRBJ2-1, with a possible D match to TRBD2 (6 bases). Per germline, CDR1 SGHRS and CDR2 YFSETQ. V was shortened by 7 bases and J by 6 bases, with 26 bases between the two germline ends. CDR3 length: 17 amino acids. This CDR3 reads CASSRGSGPPDINEQFF. CDR3 coding DNA: TGCGCCAGCTCTCGTGGGAGCGGGCCACCCGATATCAATGAGCAGTTCTTC.

The chain couples TRBV29-1 to TRBJ1-2; D uncertain. The CDR3 has 11 amino acids. The V gene's germline CDR1 is SQVTM and CDR2 ANQGSEA. V lost 6 bases and J 5 bases, leaving 10 bases between the germline ends. The CDR3 here is CSVEGGYGYTF. CDR3 DNA sequence: TGCAGCGTCGAGGGAGGGTATGGCTACACCTTC.

The V call is TRBV4-1, the J call TRBJ2-3; 8 nucleotides agree with TRBD1. Trimming removed 4 bases from V and 0 bases from J; junction bases left unmatched: 6. CDR1 is MGHRA and CDR2 is YSYEKL in the germline V gene. This CDR3 is 16 amino acids long. The CDR3 loop is CASSLTGVSSTDTQYF. The CDR3, as DNA: TGCGCCAGCAGCCTGACAGGGGTTTCTAGCACAGATACGCAGTATTTT.

In its sample, this clone was seen once. The chain joins TRBV7-3 to TRBJ2-1, with D possibly being TRBD2 (5 bases). Germline lookup yields CDR1 SGHTA and CDR2 FQGTGA. The CDR3 is 14 residues long. V gave up 5 bases and J gave up 8 bases, with 16 bases separating them. CDR3 nucleotide sequence: TGTGCCAGCAGCGTAAGAGGGTCCGGGGATGAGCAGTTCTTC. Translating it yields CASSVRGSGDEQFF.

This sequence joins TRBV18 and TRBJ1-2, with 7 bases identical to TRBD1. CDR1 KGHSH and CDR2 LQKENI come from the germline V gene. The CDR3 has 13 amino acids. V lost 2 bases to trimming and J lost 8 bases; unmatched junction nucleotides: 5. CDR3 nucleotide sequence: TGTGCCAGCTCACCAACAGGGGAAGGAGGCTACACCTTC. It encodes CASSPTGEGGYTF.

The V and J genes are TRBV7-9 and TRBJ2-7; the match to TRBD1 covers 9 bases. Germline V gene lookup returns CDR1 SEHNR and CDR2 FQNEAQ (reference sequence). This CDR3 comprises 14 residues. V shed 7 bases and J 1 base; nucleotides not matched to a gene: 5. CDR3 nucleotides: TGTGCCAGCACCGCAGGGACAGGGTCCTACGAGCAGTACTTC. The encoded protein is CASTAGTGSYEQYF.

This rearrangement joins TRBV10-3 to TRBJ1-4, with D maybe TRBD1 (5 bases). V lost 8 bases and J 5 bases, leaving 12 bases between the germline ends. The germline V gene has CDR1 ENHRY and CDR2 SYGVKD. CDR3 length equals 13 residues. This CDR3 reads CAISRQQNEKLFF. DNA of the CDR3: TGTGCCATCTCACGACAGCAAAATGAAAAACTGTTTTTT.

This clone showed up just a few times. The chain uses TRBV3-1 (or the pseudogene TRBV3-2) and TRBJ1-1; possibly TRBD1 for D (6 bases). Trimming cost V 1 base and J 5 bases, with 11 bases left between them. Germline values: CDR1 LGHDT, CDR2 YNNKEL (reference sequence). The CDR3 runs 14 residues. The CDR3 nucleotides read TGTGCCAGCAGCCAAGTGGGGGCGGAGACTGAAGCTTTCTTT. Amino acid sequence: CASSQVGAETEAFF.

CDR3 sequence reads: CASRVQGANYGYTF. The CDR3 region has the DNA TGTGCCAGTAGGGTACAGGGGGCTAACTATGGCTACACCTTC. V and J are TRBV19 and TRBJ1-2; 8 bases map to TRBD1. CDR1 is LNHDA and CDR2 is SQIVND in the germline V gene (reference sequence). CDR3 length: 14 amino acids. Germline trimming cut 6 bases from V and 0 bases from J; bases unmatched to any gene: 3.

This chain connects TRBV29-1 to TRBJ2-3, with 10 nucleotides matching TRBD2. This CDR3 comprises 12 residues. The germline CDR1 and CDR2 sequences are SQVTM and ANQGSEA. V was clipped by 8 bases and J by 4 bases; unmatched bases: 3. In DNA form, the CDR3 reads TGCAGCTCAGCGGGAGGGGCAGATACGCAGTATTTT. It is translated as CSSAGGADTQYF.

The chain carries TRBV19 and TRBJ1-2, with TRBD1 identical over 9 bases. CDR3 length: 14 residues. The ends lost 6 bases at V and 7 bases at J; junction bases unmatched: 9. CDR1 is LNHDA and CDR2 is SQIVND in the germline V gene (reference sequence). The CDR3 nucleotides are TGTGCCAGTAGGCCGGGACAGGGAAACGGTGGCTACACCTTC. Encoded protein: CASRPGQGNGGYTF.

The chain uses TRBV3-1 (or the pseudogene TRBV3-2) and TRBJ1-1; D unresolved. Per germline, CDR1 LGHDT and CDR2 YNNKEL (reference sequence). V gave up 0 bases and J gave up 7 bases, with 6 bases separating them. The CDR3 extends over 12 amino acids. The CDR3 loop reads CASSQDTREAFF. The CDR3 DNA sequence: TGTGCCAGCAGCCAAGATACTCGTGAAGCTTTCTTT.

This chain links TRBV19 with TRBJ1-5, with 7 nucleotides matching TRBD1. Germline lookup yields CDR1 LNHDA and CDR2 SQIVND (reference sequence). After removal of 6 bases from V and 1 base from J, the junction contained 3 bases not matched to a gene. The CDR3 consists of 14 residues. CDR3 region: CASRTGLSNQPQHF. For the CDR3, the DNA is TGTGCCAGTAGGACAGGGTTAAGCAATCAGCCCCAGCATTTT.

The CDR3 region has the DNA TGTGCCAGCAGCTTGGCGACAGGGAACAATCAGCCCCAGCATTTT. This sequence encodes CASSLATGNNQPQHF. The chain combines TRBV7-2 with TRBJ1-5; 7 positions match TRBD1. The trim removed 3 bases at V and 3 bases at J, leaving 5 bases unmatched. Per germline, CDR1 SGHTA and CDR2 FQGNSA. The length of the CDR3 is 15 residues.

In this sample, this clone turned up once. V usage is TRBV7-3 and J usage is TRBJ2-2; 8 bases align to TRBD1. V shed 2 bases, J shed 5 bases, and the junction held 13 bases outside the gene matches. The CDR3 has 18 amino acids. The germline gives CDR1 SGHTA, CDR2 FQGTGA. The CDR3: CASSLPHNSTGVTGELFF. Written as DNA, the CDR3 is TGTGCCAGCAGCTTACCCCATAATTCGACAGGGGTGACCGGGGAGCTGTTTTTT.

This chain joins TRBV2 and TRBJ2-7, with a possible D match to TRBD1 (6 bases). The CDR3 totals 14 residues. Trimming stripped 6 bases from V and 5 bases from J, with 17 bases between. Germline CDR1 reads SNHLY; CDR2 reads FYNNEI. CDR3 nucleotides: TGTGCCAGCAGCGACAATTGGGACACCAACGAGCAGTACTTC. Translated: CASSDNWDTNEQYF.

V and J are TRBV20-1 and TRBJ2-7; possible D gene TRBD2, 6 bases. Looked up from germline, CDR1 is DFQATT and CDR2 is SNEGSKA (reference sequence). The CDR3 spans 11 residues. With 6 bases removed from V and 4 bases from J, the gap between germline ends came to 10 bases. The CDR3, as DNA: TGCAGTGCCGGGGACTTTTACGAGCAGTACTTC. This translates into CSAGDFYEQYF.

This clone was counted a few times. The CDR3 protein is CASSFQFNSNTEAFF. The CDR3 DNA follows: TGCGCCAGCAGCTTCCAATTTAACTCAAACACTGAAGCTTTCTTT. V usage is TRBV5-1 and J usage is TRBJ1-1; no clear D gene. Germline values: CDR1 SGHRS, CDR2 YFSETQ. The germline V and J ends were trimmed by 2 bases and 2 bases, with 13 bases remaining between them. The CDR3 runs 15 residues.

CDR3 region: CASSPLGGGGRVRYEQYF. CDR3 bases: TGTGCCAGCAGCCCCCTGGGGGGCGGCGGGAGGGTGAGGTACGAGCAGTACTTC. The chain links TRBV7-8 to TRBJ2-7, with 9 bases that match TRBD2. The CDR3 is made up of 18 amino acids. Germline V gene lookup returns CDR1 SGHVS and CDR2 FQNEAQ. V was clipped by 5 bases and J by 4 bases; unmatched bases: 18.

The V and J genes are TRBV20-1 and TRBJ1-1, with unresolved D. Trimming took 6 bases from V and 2 from J, leaving 7 bases between them. CDR1 DFQATT and CDR2 SNEGSKA come from the germline V gene (reference sequence). The CDR3 sequence is 11 residues long. CDR3 coding DNA: TGCAGTGCCCTGGCTAACACTGAAGCTTTCTTT. Its protein is CSALANTEAFF.

This clone was picked up a small number of times. The rearrangement joins TRBV28 to TRBJ1-2, with 12 nucleotides matching TRBD1. The CDR3 covers 13 residues. Trimming took 10 bases from V and 7 from J; bases not matched to a gene: 7. Germline values: CDR1 MDHEN, CDR2 SYDVKM. CDR3 bases: TGTGCCACTTGGGACAGGGGGCTTGGTGGCTACACCTTC. It encodes CATWDRGLGGYTF.